This TCR beta chain emerged from a study of T cell responses to AZD1222 COVID-19 vaccine. Measured with immunoSEQ multiplex PCR; TCRdb has only the in-frame clones, and not every one. This sample carries about 160,000 clones, approximately 90% of them seen once, and the ten largest clones take approximately 4.3%. Trimming cost V 1 base and J 0 bases; bases outside gene matches: 6. This CDR3 comprises 16 residues. CDR1 and CDR2 from the germline V gene are MNHNS and SASEGT. This receptor was identified in an adult who received the AZD1222 COVID-19 vaccine. Sequences were derived from peripheral blood, sampled 28 days after the second AZD1222 dose. V usage is TRBV6-1 and J usage is TRBJ2-7; 7 bases line up with TRBD1. In DNA, the CDR3 is TGTGCCAGCAGTGAAGAGCTCGGGACAGACTCCTACGAGCAGTACTTC. Translating it yields CASSEELGTDSYEQYF.